These 2 T cell receptor beta chains came from one sample sequenced in a study of cytomegalovirus exposure and HLA in healthy donors (TCRdb year 2017). The library was prepared using the immunoSEQ multiplex PCR assay. For the multiplex PCR, a mixture combining 60 forward primers for TCR Vbeta segments and 13 reverse primers for TCR Jbeta segments was used. TCRdb retrieved this table from immuneACCESS and kept in-frame rearrangements only. Not all clones are present; in checked studies, unresolved V genes account for under half, and no reason is known for the remainder. For this sample the table gives about 130,000 clones, of which approximately 8.7% were detected only once. The ten most abundant clones make up approximately 5% of the sample. Material for sequencing was PBMCs. All receptors derive from a man aged 35 to 55 in good health and CMV-seronegative.

V and J are TRBV19 and TRBJ2-1; TRBD1 aligns across 7 bases. Trimming took 0 bases from V and 1 from J; bases not matched to a gene: 6. Per germline, CDR1 LNHDA and CDR2 SQIVND (reference sequence). There are 17 residues in the CDR3. The CDR3, as DNA: TGTGCCAGTAGTATAGACCCCCGGGACAGTTCCTACAATGAGCAGTTCTTC. It specifies CASSIDPRDSSYNEQFF.

Only a few counts were recorded for this clone. J is TRBJ2-3 and V is TRBV18; 11 nucleotides line up with TRBD2. This CDR3 spans 19 amino acids. V lost 3 bases and J lost 6; bases outside the gene matches: 17. Germline V gene lookup returns CDR1 KGHSH and CDR2 LQKENI. The CDR3 DNA reads TGTGCCAGCTCACCGGGTCTAGCGGGGGGACCCCGGAGGGAGGATACGCAGTATTTT. Translated, it gives CASSPGLAGGPRREDTQYF.